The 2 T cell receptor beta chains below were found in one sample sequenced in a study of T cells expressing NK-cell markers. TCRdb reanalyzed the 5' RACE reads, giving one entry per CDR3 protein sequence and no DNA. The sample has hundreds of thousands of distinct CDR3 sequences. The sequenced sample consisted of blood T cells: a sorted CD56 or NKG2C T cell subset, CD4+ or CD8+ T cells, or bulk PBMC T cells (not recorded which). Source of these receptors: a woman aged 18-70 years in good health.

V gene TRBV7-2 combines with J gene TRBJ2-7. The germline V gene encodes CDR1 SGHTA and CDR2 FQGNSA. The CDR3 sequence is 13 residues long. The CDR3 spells CASSFRGSYEQYF.

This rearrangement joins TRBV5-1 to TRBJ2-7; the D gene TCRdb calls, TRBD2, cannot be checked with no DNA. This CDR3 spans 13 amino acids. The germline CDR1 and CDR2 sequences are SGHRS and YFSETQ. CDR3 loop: CASSETSGGEQYF.